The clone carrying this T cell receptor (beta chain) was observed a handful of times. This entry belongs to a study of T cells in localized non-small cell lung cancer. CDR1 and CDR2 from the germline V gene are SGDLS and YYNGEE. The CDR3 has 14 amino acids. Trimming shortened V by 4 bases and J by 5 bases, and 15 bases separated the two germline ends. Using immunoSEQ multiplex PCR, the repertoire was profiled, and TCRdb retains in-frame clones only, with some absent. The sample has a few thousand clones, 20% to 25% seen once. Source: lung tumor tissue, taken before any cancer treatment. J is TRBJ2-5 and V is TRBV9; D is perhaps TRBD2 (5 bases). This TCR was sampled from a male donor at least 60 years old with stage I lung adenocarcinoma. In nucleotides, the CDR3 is TGTGCCAGCAGCCCCGACCAGCGGTCGGAGACCCAGTACTTC. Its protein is CASSPDQRSETQYF.